These 14 T cell receptor beta chains share one sample of origin, sequenced in a study of human T cells and chemical hapten exposure. Each CDR3 protein is one row after TCRdb ran MiXCR on the RACE reads. The data contain 180,000 or so distinct CDR3 sequences, about 22% of them seen just once; the ten biggest clones take up 2% to 2.5%. Indicated time point: patch test 3, about 24 weeks after DPC sensitization. Specified treatment: therapeutic diphenylcyclopropenone sensitization with weekly scalp DPC. The sequenced sample was whole blood, obtained in connection with sensitization to the hapten diphenylcyclopropenone (DPC). The receptors were gathered from a woman aged 40-49 years with alopecia areata. Some clones in this sample may be carry-over from other donors' samples.

This rearrangement joins TRBV27 to TRBJ2-7; D is unclear. This CDR3 is built from 13 residues. With 3 bases removed from V and 0 bases from J, the gap between germline ends came to 6 bases. Looked up from germline, CDR1 is MNHEY and CDR2 is SMNVEV (reference sequence). The CDR3 coding sequence is TGTGCCAGCAGTTTCGCCACCTCCTACGAGCAGTACTTC. Translation: CASSFATSYEQYF.

The chain is built from TRBV4-2 and TRBJ2-7; TRBD2 might be the D (6 bases). This CDR3 region has 13 residues. V lost 0 bases to trimming and J lost 6 bases, with 9 bases between them. Germline CDR1 is LGHNA and CDR2 is YNFKEQ. CDR3: CASSQDRRAEQYF. The DNA for the CDR3 is TGTGCCAGCAGCCAAGATAGGAGGGCCGAGCAGTACTTC.

This clonotype showed up just a few times. The chain is built from TRBV4-3 and TRBJ1-6; D gene uncertain. This CDR3 has 15 amino acids. Germline lookup yields CDR1 LGHNA and CDR2 YSLEER. Trimming left V 1 base short and J 3 bases short, with 7 bases between. This chain's CDR3 is CASSQAGVYNSPLHF. The CDR3 nucleotides are TGCGCCAGCAGCCAAGCCGGAGTCTATAATTCACCCCTCCACTTT.

This clonotype has at least ten counts. The V and J genes are TRBV28 and TRBJ2-7; 13 bases are shared with TRBD2. Trimming took 5 bases from V and 4 from J; bases not matched to a gene: 11. The CDR3 has 17 amino acids. CDR1 and CDR2 from the germline V gene are MDHEN and SYDVKM. For the CDR3, the DNA is TGTGCCAGCAGTCCCAGGGGACTAGCGGGACCCAGTTACGAGCAGTACTTC. This gives the protein CASSPRGLAGPSYEQYF.

The chain employs TRBV12-3 or TRBV12-4 and TRBJ1-2; no clear D gene. The CDR3 is made up of 11 amino acids. V lost 5 bases to trimming and J lost 8 bases, with 9 bases between them. CDR3 amino acids: CASSTRGGYTF. In DNA form, the CDR3 reads TGTGCCAGCAGTACCCGAGGGGGCTACACCTTC.

This clonotype was seen only a few times. The chain couples TRBV10-3 to TRBJ2-1; 7 nucleotides align to TRBD1. The CDR3 is made up of 13 amino acids. Germline CDR1 is ENHRY and CDR2 is SYGVKD. V lost 4 bases to trimming and J lost 6 bases; unmatched junction nucleotides: 3. DNA for the CDR3: TGTGCCATCAGTGCGGGACAGAGCAATGAGCAGTTCTTC. Translating gives CAISAGQSNEQFF.

This chain connects TRBV10-3 to TRBJ2-1; D may be TRBD2 (6 bases). From germline, CDR1 is ENHRY and CDR2 SYGVKD. The CDR3 runs to 13 residues. V was clipped by 8 bases and J by 2 bases, with 10 bases between them. The CDR3: CAILEGAYNEQFF. CDR3 coding DNA: TGTGCCATCCTGGAGGGCGCCTACAATGAGCAGTTCTTC.

The chain is built from TRBV5-1 and TRBJ2-7, with 10 positions matching TRBD1. The V segment lost 3 bases and the J segment 4 bases; nucleotides outside the gene matches: 7. CDR3 size: 15 residues. Germline CDR1 SGHRS, CDR2 YFSETQ. The CDR3 loop is CASSSTGGRQYEQYF. The CDR3 nucleotides read TGCGCCAGCAGCTCGACAGGGGGCCGGCAATACGAGCAGTACTTC.

This chain links TRBV10-3 with TRBJ2-7; D may be TRBD1 (5 bases). V lost 2 bases, J lost 3 bases, and 14 bases lay in between. The CDR3 covers 15 residues. Germline V gene sequence: CDR1 ENHRY, CDR2 SYGVKD. DNA of the CDR3: TGTGCCATCAGTGAGGGTCAGGGAAAGAGCTACGAGCAGTACTTC. Protein product: CAISEGQGKSYEQYF.

The V and J genes are TRBV2 and TRBJ1-4; 7 positions match TRBD1. CDR3 length equals 14 residues. The V gene's germline CDR1 is SNHLY and CDR2 FYNNEI. Losses at the gene ends were 8 bases for V and 7 bases for J; bases not matched to a gene: 10. Written as DNA, the CDR3 is TGTGCCAGCGGACGGGACAGTGGATCTGAAAAACTGTTTTTT. Protein: CASGRDSGSEKLFF. Combining the CDR3 with reference TRBV2 and TRBJ1-4 gives the whole variable domain EPEVTQTPSHQVTQMGQEVILRCVPISNHLYFYWYRQILGQKVEFLVSFYNNEISEKSEIFDDQFSVERPDGSNFTLKIRSTKLEDSAMYFCASGRDSGSEKLFFGSGTQLSVL.

This clonotype was detected only a few times. The chain is built from TRBV5-1 and TRBJ2-7, with D uncertain. This CDR3 spans 13 amino acids. The germline V and J ends were trimmed by 3 bases and 0 bases, with 7 bases remaining between them. Germline CDR1 SGHRS, CDR2 YFSETQ. CDR3 residues: CASSSSRSYEQYF. CDR3 sequence (DNA): TGCGCCAGCAGCTCCTCGCGCTCCTACGAGCAGTACTTC.

This clonotype was detected a few times. The V gene is TRBV29-1, the J gene TRBJ2-1; 9 nucleotides match TRBD1. J lost 7 bases, V lost 4 bases, and 5 bases had no gene match. The CDR3 is 13 amino acids. Germline CDR1 reads SQVTM; CDR2 reads ANQGSEA. Here the CDR3 reads CSVGPGQGNEQFF. The CDR3 DNA reads TGCAGCGTTGGTCCGGGACAGGGAAATGAGCAGTTCTTC.

This clonotype was counted ten times or more. J is TRBJ1-3 and V is TRBV7-2; D gene uncertain. In germline, CDR1 is SGHTA, CDR2 FQGNSA. Trimming took off 0 bases at V and 4 bases at J, with 10 bases between the two ends. This CDR3 spans 15 amino acids. The CDR3 loop reads CASSLALGSGNTIYF. The CDR3 nucleotides read TGTGCCAGCAGCTTAGCTCTCGGGTCCGGAAACACCATATATTTT.

This clonotype appeared a few times. This sequence joins TRBV4-1 and TRBJ2-7, with D unclear. Germline V lookup: CDR1 MGHRA, CDR2 YSYEKL. Between the trimmed V and J ends, which lost 4 bases and 0 bases, there was a span of 16 bases. This CDR3 comprises 16 residues. Here the CDR3 DNA reads TGCGCCAGCAGCCCCCGGGCCTCGTCGAGCTCCTACGAGCAGTACTTC. It is translated as CASSPRASSSSYEQYF.